This T cell receptor (beta chain) originates from a study of blood T cell repertoires in COVID-19. Study at large: There were acute and convalescent COVID-19 samples, and they came from the United States, Italy and Spain.

The authors' processing: From reference gene primer amplification, estimates of nucleated cell counts were derived. Here immunoSEQ multiplex PCR was the method, and the copy in TCRdb shows in-frame clones only, minus some. V and J calls plus clone size are reproduced from that table; the DNA served to infer D and trimming. Here the sample spans over 120,000 clones, around 87% being singletons. This CDR3 spans 13 amino acids. V was trimmed by 6 bases and J by 1 base, leaving 7 bases between them. CDR1 is MNHEY and CDR2 is SVGAGI in the germline V gene. This chain links TRBV6-5 with TRBJ2-1, with unresolved D. The material sequenced was peripheral blood. This receptor was obtained from a man aged 50-60 years who had recovered from COVID-19. CDR3 protein: CASSRTSYNEQFF. DNA of the CDR3: TGTGCCAGCAGCCGAACATCCTACAATGAGCAGTTCTTC.